The present TCR beta chain was sequenced within a study of graft-versus-host responses after intestinal transplantation. The table came from immunoSEQ multiplex PCR; TCRdb's copy has only in-frame clones and leaves some out. The sample has about 120,000 clones; approximately 92% are singletons. The CDR3 runs 15 residues. Per germline, CDR1 SGHAT and CDR2 FQNNGV. The V and J ends lost 3 bases and 7 bases, in that order; junction bases with no gene match: 3. As for this clone: Its matching antigen is unknown.

The sequence came from a human donor who received an intestinal transplant. This chain joins TRBV11-2 and TRBJ2-1; 13 nucleotides align to TRBD2. This material consisted of unstimulated CD4+ T cells sorted from spleen or lymph node cells, taken before intestinal transplant. CDR3 in amino acids: CASSLRLAGGNEQFF. The CDR3 DNA follows: TGTGCCAGCAGCTTGCGACTAGCGGGAGGAAATGAGCAGTTCTTC.